The 15 T cell receptor beta chains in this list originate from one sample, sequenced in a study of tumor-infiltrating lymphocytes in primary liver carcinoma. Unsorted bulk tissue (20-30 mg) underwent RNA and DNA co-extraction. Making TCR beta cDNA involved approximately 0.5 ug total RNA and a constant-region primer. It was through three nested multiplex PCR rounds of slightly modified ARM-PCR that TCR beta libraries arose. The study ran its first two PCR rounds for around 10 cycles each, using TRBV1-TRBV30 forward primers and a C-beta reverse primer. TCRdb re-called the multiplex PCR reads through MiXCR, storing one row per CDR3 protein. The repertoire holds tens of thousands of distinct CDR3 sequences, with about 80% as singletons. What was sequenced was liver tumor tissue from sampling region 3. Subset denoted: tumor region T3, left-lateral pole. The receptors stem from a man aged 35 to 55 with primary liver carcinoma and hepatitis B virus infection.

This clonotype was seen a single time. A junction boundary mismatches the germline segment, possibly from a read error. V gene TRBV11-2 combines with J gene TRBJ2-7; D is undetermined. The CDR3 sequence is 15 residues long. Germline CDR1 is SGHAT and CDR2 is FQNNGV. This chain's CDR3 is CASTPLETVHYKQYF. The DNA of the CDR3 is TGTGCCAGCACCCCCTTGGAAACGGTCCACTACAAGCAGTACTTC.

In its sample, this clonotype was seen a few times. This clone may be a read error of a much larger clone one base away. Since the CDR3 does not end with the conserved phenylalanine or tryptophan, this likely comes from a read error. The chain has TRBV28 and TRBJ2-5; D remains ambiguous. This CDR3 has 15 residues. Germline V CDR1 and CDR2: MDHEN, SYDVKM. V lost 4 bases and J 1 base, leaving 13 bases between the germline ends. The CDR3 DNA follows: TGTGCCAGCAGTTGGCCCCAGGCAGCCCAAGAGACCCAGTACATC. Translated, it gives CASSWPQAAQETQYI.

As regards this clonotype: An end of the junction differs from the germline gene, which may be a read error. The CDR3 DNA sequence: TGTGCCTGCAGGAAGCGGGAGAGGGAAAAACCGCTTTTT. Translation gives CACRKREREKPLF. The chain recombines TRBV6-1 with TRBJ1-4; no clear D. Germline V gene lookup returns CDR1 MNHNS and CDR2 SASEGT. This CDR3 is 13 amino acids long.

J is TRBJ1-5 and V is TRBV6-6; D ambiguous. Per the germline V gene, CDR1 is MNHNY and CDR2 is SVGAGI (reference sequence). The CDR3 totals 15 residues. Trimming removed 10 bases at V and 3 bases at J, with 19 bases between. The DNA for the CDR3 is TGTGCCATCAGGTCCGAAGTGAATATCAATCAGCCCCAGCATTTT. Translation: CAIRSEVNINQPQHF.

As regards this clonotype: The junction differs from germline at one of its ends, possibly a read error. The V and J genes are TRBV11-2 and TRBJ1-4; D might be TRBD1 (5 bases). Germline CDR1 SGHAT, CDR2 FQNNGV. The CDR3 is 14 amino acids. The CDR3 protein is CASSLEVGEEKLFF. The CDR3 DNA reads as TGTGCCAGCAGCCTAGAGGTGGGGGAGGAAAAACTGTTTTTT.

A remark on this clonotype: Its ends do not fully match the called genes, so a read error is possible. This sequence joins TRBV11-2 and TRBJ2-2; D assignment may be TRBD1 or TRBD2 (5 bases each). The CDR3 contains 13 residues. The germline V gene encodes CDR1 SGHAT and CDR2 FQNNGV. This CDR3 is CVSSLLRDGELFF. In DNA form, the CDR3 reads TGTGTCAGCAGCCTCCTCAGGGACGGGGAGTTGTTTTTT.

Comments on this clonotype: One end of the junction varies from germline; a read error may be responsible. The chain combines TRBV11-1 with TRBJ2-3; 7 bases align to TRBD2. The CDR3 extends over 16 amino acids. Germline-derived CDR1 and CDR2 are SGHAT and FQDESV (reference sequence). The CDR3 DNA reads as TGTACCAGCAGCAAGGGTCTAGCGGTTAGTACAGATACGCAGTATTTT. It encodes CTSSKGLAVSTDTQYF.

Concerning this clonotype itself: The CDR3 does not end in the conserved phenylalanine or tryptophan, so this is likely a read error. The DNA is left out, because the CDR3 cannot be placed on it with certainty; the CDR3 is given as TCRdb lists it. This chain links TRBV11-3 with TRBJ2-3. Germline V gene data show CDR1 as SGHNT and CDR2 as YENEEA. The CDR3 contains 13 residues when both ends are counted. The CDR3 protein is CASSWGESDTQCS.

The CDR3 sequence: CGSRSQGYNEQFF. Written as DNA, the CDR3 is TGTGGTAGCAGATCCCAAGGGTACAATGAGCAGTTCTTC. The rearrangement joins TRBV12-3 or TRBV12-4 to TRBJ2-1; D is ambiguous. The CDR3 runs 13 residues.

Notes on this clonotype: One end of the junction does not line up with germline, which may come from a read error. The J gene is TRBJ2-5, the V gene TRBV11-2; D may be TRBD1 (5 bases). Germline V gene sequence: CDR1 SGHAT, CDR2 FQNNGV. The CDR3 runs to 17 residues. CDR3 in amino acids: CPSSLDQQALGLETQYF. In DNA form, the CDR3 reads TGTCCCAGCAGTTTAGATCAACAGGCCCTGGGTCTAGAGACCCAGTACTTC. Variable domain in full (rest from reference TRBV11-2 and TRBJ2-5): EAGVAQSPRYKIIEKRQSVAFWCNPISGHATLYWYQQILGQGPKLLIQFQNNGVVDDSQLPKDRFSAERLKGVDSTLKIQPAKLEDSAVYLCPSSLDQQALGLETQYFGPGTRLLVL.

A note on this clonotype: One junction end does not reproduce the germline sequence, and a read error may be involved. This chain links TRBV11-2 with TRBJ2-2; D is uncertain. The V gene's germline CDR1 is SGHAT and CDR2 FQNNGV. CDR3 length: 17 amino acids. CDR3 residues: CASSLYRTARRYRGAVF. CDR3 sequence (DNA): TGTGCCAGCAGCTTATATCGCACAGCTAGAAGATACCGAGGAGCTGTTTTT.

This sequence joins TRBV6-5 and TRBJ2-1, with D uncertain. V dropped 5 bases and J dropped 0 bases, with 11 bases sitting between them. CDR3 length: 15 amino acids. The V gene's germline CDR1 is MNHEY and CDR2 SVGAGI. CDR3 bases: TGTGCCAGCAGTCCTGACTCTTACTCCTACAATGAGCAGTTCTTC. Encoded protein: CASSPDSYSYNEQFF.

The chain links TRBV12-3 or TRBV12-4 to TRBJ2-1, with TRBD2 as a possible D gene (6 bases). The CDR3 totals 14 residues. The CDR3 spells CVSSPRLDVDEQFF. Written as DNA, the CDR3 is TGTGTTAGCAGTCCAAGACTAGATGTCGATGAGCAGTTCTTC.

CDR3 sequence: CSVTTRGTDSYTF. The CDR3 DNA reads TGCAGCGTTACGACAAGGGGGACGGATAGCTACACCTTC. V and J are TRBV29-1 and TRBJ1-2; D is possibly TRBD1 (6 bases). The CDR3 is made up of 13 amino acids. Germline values: CDR1 SQVTM, CDR2 ANQGSEA. Trimming cost V 5 bases and J 9 bases, with 19 bases left between them.

The chain is built from TRBV11-2 and TRBJ1-3; no clear D gene. This CDR3 has 13 residues. CDR1 SGHAT and CDR2 FQNNGV come from the germline V gene. CDR3 amino acids: CVSAEGAGNTIYF. Written as DNA, the CDR3 is TGTGTCTCAGCTGAGGGAGCTGGAAACACCATATATTTT. The full variable domain, completed using reference TRBV11-2 and TRBJ1-3, is EAGVAQSPRYKIIEKRQSVAFWCNPISGHATLYWYQQILGQGPKLLIQFQNNGVVDDSQLPKDRFSAERLKGVDSTLKIQPAKLEDSAVYLCVSAEGAGNTIYFGEGSWLTVV.